This T cell receptor beta chain was recovered during a study of cytomegalovirus exposure and HLA in healthy donors. Overall study: Genotyping showed around 81% of 398 donors falling in the Caucasian-associated ancestry cluster.

The V and J ends lost 3 bases and 5 bases respectively, with 8 bases between them. The CDR3 sequence is 13 residues long. Germline V lookup: CDR1 KGHSH, CDR2 LQKENI. Use of 60 Vbeta and 13 Jbeta primers characterized the PCR. TCRdb's copy holds only in-frame clones and misses some; the assay was immunoSEQ multiplex PCR. The table has over 100,000 clones, less than 80% seen once. Sample: PBMCs. This chain connects TRBV18 to TRBJ1-5; no firm D call. The TCR sequence derives from a man aged 35 to 55 in good health and CMV-seropositive. The CDR3 DNA reads as TGTGCCAGCTCACCCTATACCGATCAGCCCCAGCATTTT. Encoded protein: CASSPYTDQPQHF.